This TCR beta chain was profiled in a study of cytomegalovirus exposure and HLA in healthy donors. General study findings and limits: It was shown in a later analysis that HLA-associated TCR beta chains were more clonally expanded than other, equally common chains. A later examination showed that TCR association rates differed by HLA locus, with DRB1 most and HLA-C fewest.

Germline V gives CDR1 MNHEY, CDR2 SMNVEV (reference sequence). The CDR3 has 11 residues. A word on this clone: Its antigen is not identified.

A multiplex PCR was run with 60 Vbeta primers and 13 Jbeta primers. Using immunoSEQ multiplex PCR, the repertoire was profiled, and TCRdb retains in-frame clones only, with some absent. The data show around 150,000 clones, around 79% seen once. The chain carries TRBV27 and TRBJ1-2; no clear D gene. Input material: PBMCs. The origin of this receptor is a woman between 45 and 65 years old in good health and CMV-seropositive. CDR3 amino acids: CAGRKIYGYTF. The DNA for the CDR3 is TGTGCTGGCAGGAAGATCTATGGCTACACCTTC.